The sequence of this TCR beta chain was determined in a study of T-cell memory formation after mild COVID-19. Notes on this clonotype: What it binds is not known.

In TCRdb, the 5' RACE reads were re-called with MiXCR into one record per CDR3 protein. The sample consists of some 490,000 distinct CDR3 sequences, 15% to 20% of them appearing once. Study-level results: Prior to infection, memory already included some responding clones, suggesting cross-reactive memory joined. Unconfirmed was the SARS-CoV-2 specificity of second-wave clones that peaked on day 37.

This CDR3 spans 17 amino acids. Germline CDR1 reads SGHTA; CDR2 reads FQGNSA. After removal of 3 bases from V and 2 bases from J, the junction contained 8 bases not matched to a gene. This rearrangement joins TRBV7-2 to TRBJ1-2; 11 bases fit TRBD1. The source material was PBMCs or a T cell subset sorted from them (not recorded which). This receptor was obtained from an adult woman who had mild COVID-19 (a few samples of this study predate the infection). Cell type and time point are not known. CDR3 in amino acids: CASSLGRTGGANYGYTF. The CDR3 DNA reads TGTGCCAGCAGCTTGGGCCGGACAGGGGGCGCCAACTATGGCTACACCTTC.